This T cell receptor (beta chain) is from a study of blood T cell repertoires in COVID-19. Profiling relied on immunoSEQ multiplex PCR, and the TCRdb table lists in-frame clones only, not all of them. The top ten clones hold roughly 5.6% of a sample with 150,000 or so clones, approximately 88% of them seen once. Across roughly 25 US areas, participants ranged in age from 18 to 89 years. Source material: PBMCs or T cells enriched from blood (not recorded which). This TCR was sampled from a man between 70 and 80 years old who had been exposed to COVID-19.

The chain's CDR3 is CASSPPLAANEQFF. CDR3 nucleotides: TGTGCCAGCTCACCACCCCTAGCGGCCAATGAGCAGTTCTTC. This chain links TRBV18 with TRBJ2-1, with 7 bases lining up with TRBD2. Germline CDR1 KGHSH, CDR2 LQKENI. V lost 0 bases, J lost 6 bases, and 2 bases stayed unmatched. The CDR3 consists of 14 residues.